This T cell receptor (beta chain) was found in a study of response to subunit inactivated influenza vaccine. Regarding the study as a whole: It was the authors' suggestion that each seasonal influenza vaccination recruits few new T cells.

This clonotype was seen many times. The antigen is unknown. In TCRdb, the RT-PCR reads were re-called with MiXCR into one record per CDR3 protein. This table has around 530,000 distinct CDR3 sequences, 12% appearing once. Trimming shortened V by 7 bases and J by 0 bases, and 9 bases separated the two germline ends. Germline CDR1 and CDR2: MDHEN and SYDVKM. CDR3 length: 14 amino acids. J is TRBJ2-2 and V is TRBV28; D unresolved. The clonotype originates from a man between 45 and 60 years old who received an inactivated influenza vaccine. This specimen was PBMCs from blood, taken on the day of vaccination. Here the CDR3 DNA reads TGTGCCAGCATACCGGGCCCGAACACCGGGGAGCTGTTTTTT. This translates into CASIPGPNTGELFF. The whole variable domain, remainder taken from reference TRBV28 and TRBJ2-2, is DVKVTQSSRYLVKRTGEKVFLECVQDMDHENMFWYRQDPGLGLRLIYFSYDVKMKEKGDIPEGYSVSREKKERFSLILESASTNQTSMYLCASIPGPNTGELFFGEGSRLTVL.